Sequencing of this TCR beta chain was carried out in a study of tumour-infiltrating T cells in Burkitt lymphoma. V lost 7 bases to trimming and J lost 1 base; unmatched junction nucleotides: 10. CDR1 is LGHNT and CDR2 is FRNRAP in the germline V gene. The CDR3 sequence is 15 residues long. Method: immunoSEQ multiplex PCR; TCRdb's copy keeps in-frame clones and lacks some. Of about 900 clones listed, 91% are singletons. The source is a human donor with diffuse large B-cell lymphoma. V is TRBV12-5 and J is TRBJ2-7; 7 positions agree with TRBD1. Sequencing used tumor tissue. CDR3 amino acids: CASALGQVLSYEQYF. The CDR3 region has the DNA TGTGCTAGTGCCCTTGGACAGGTACTTTCCTACGAGCAGTACTTC.